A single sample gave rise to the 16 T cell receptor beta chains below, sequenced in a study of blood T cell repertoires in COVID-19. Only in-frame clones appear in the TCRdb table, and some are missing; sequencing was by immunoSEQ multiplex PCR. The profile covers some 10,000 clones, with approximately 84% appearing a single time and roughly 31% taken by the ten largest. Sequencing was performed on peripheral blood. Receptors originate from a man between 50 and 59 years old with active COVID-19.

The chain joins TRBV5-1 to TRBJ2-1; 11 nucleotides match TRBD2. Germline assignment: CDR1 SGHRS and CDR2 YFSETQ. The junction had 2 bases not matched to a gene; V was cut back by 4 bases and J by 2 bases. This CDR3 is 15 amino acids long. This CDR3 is CASSRGLAAYNEQFF. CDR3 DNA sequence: TGCGCCAGCAGCAGGGGACTAGCGGCCTACAATGAGCAGTTCTTC.

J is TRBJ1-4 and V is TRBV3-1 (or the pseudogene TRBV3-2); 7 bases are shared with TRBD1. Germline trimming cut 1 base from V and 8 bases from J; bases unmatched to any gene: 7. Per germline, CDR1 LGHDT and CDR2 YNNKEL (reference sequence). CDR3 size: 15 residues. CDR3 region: CASSQGDSRWEKLFF. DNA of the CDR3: TGTGCCAGCAGCCAAGGGGACAGCCGGTGGGAAAAACTGTTTTTT.

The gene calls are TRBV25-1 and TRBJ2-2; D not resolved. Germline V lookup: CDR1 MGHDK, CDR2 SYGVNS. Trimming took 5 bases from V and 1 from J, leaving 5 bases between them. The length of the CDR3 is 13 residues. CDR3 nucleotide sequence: TGTGCCAGCAGTCTTAGGAACACCGGGGAGCTGTTTTTT. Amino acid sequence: CASSLRNTGELFF.

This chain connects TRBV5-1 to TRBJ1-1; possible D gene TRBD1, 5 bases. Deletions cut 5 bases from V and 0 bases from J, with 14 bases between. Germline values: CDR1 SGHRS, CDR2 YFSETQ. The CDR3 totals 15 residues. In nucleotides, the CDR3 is TGCGCCAGCAGTATCGGACACTCCGTGAACACTGAAGCTTTCTTT. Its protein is CASSIGHSVNTEAFF.

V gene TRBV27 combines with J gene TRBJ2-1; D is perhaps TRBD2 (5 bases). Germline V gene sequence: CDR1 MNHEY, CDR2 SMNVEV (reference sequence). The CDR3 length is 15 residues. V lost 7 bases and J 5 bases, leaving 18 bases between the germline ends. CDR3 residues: CASTYEGSPHNEQFF. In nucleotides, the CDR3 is TGTGCCAGCACCTACGAAGGGAGTCCCCACAATGAGCAGTTCTTC.

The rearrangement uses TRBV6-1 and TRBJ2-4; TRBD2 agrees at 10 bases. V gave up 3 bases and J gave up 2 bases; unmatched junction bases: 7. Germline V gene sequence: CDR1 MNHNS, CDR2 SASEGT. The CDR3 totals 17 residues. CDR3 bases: TGTGCCAGCAGTGATTTTGGGACTAGCGTATCCAAAAACATTCAGTACTTC. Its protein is CASSDFGTSVSKNIQYF.

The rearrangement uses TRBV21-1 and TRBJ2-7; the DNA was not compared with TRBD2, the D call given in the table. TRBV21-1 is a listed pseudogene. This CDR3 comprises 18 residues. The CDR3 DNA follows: TGTGCCAGCAGCAAAGAAAGGGGGACTAGCGGGAGCGCCTACGAGCAGTACTTC. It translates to CASSKERGTSGSAYEQYF.

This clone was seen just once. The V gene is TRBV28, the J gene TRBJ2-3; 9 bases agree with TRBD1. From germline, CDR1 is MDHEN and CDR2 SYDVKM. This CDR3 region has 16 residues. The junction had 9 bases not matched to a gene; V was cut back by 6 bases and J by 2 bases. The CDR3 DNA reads TGTGCCAGCAGCCCCTTGGGGACAGGGTACACAGATACGCAGTATTTT. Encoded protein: CASSPLGTGYTDTQYF.

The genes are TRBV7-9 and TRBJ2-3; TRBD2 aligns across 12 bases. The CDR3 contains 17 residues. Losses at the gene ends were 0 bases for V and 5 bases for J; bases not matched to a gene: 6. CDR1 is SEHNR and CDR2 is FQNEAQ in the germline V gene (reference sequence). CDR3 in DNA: TGTGCCAGCAGCTTAGCGTCTAGCGGGAGGGGTGGAGATACGCAGTATTTT. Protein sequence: CASSLASSGRGGDTQYF.

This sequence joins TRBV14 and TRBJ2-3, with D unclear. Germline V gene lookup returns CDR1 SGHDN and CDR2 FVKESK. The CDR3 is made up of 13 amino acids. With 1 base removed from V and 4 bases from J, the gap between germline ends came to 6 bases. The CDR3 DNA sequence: TGTGCCAGCAGCCAAGTTCTGTCAGATACGCAGTATTTT. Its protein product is CASSQVLSDTQYF. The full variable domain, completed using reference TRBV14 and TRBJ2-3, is EAGVTQFPSHSVIEKGQTVTLRCDPISGHDNLYWYRRVMGKEIKFLLHFVKESKQDESGMPNNRFLAERTGGTYSTLKVQPAELEDSGVYFCASSQVLSDTQYFGPGTRLTVL.

The CDR3 spells CAISDQAGLNYEQYF. The DNA for the CDR3 is TGTGCCATCAGTGACCAGGCAGGGCTAAACTACGAGCAGTACTTC. This chain connects TRBV10-3 to TRBJ2-7; TRBD1 might be the D (5 bases). In germline, CDR1 is ENHRY, CDR2 SYGVKD. The CDR3 is made up of 15 amino acids. The V and J ends lost 3 bases and 3 bases respectively, with 15 bases between them.

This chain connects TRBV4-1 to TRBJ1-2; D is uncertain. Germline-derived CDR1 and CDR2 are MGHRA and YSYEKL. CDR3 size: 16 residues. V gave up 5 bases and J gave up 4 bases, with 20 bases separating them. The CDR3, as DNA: TGCGCCAGCAGCAGCCGACCCTCGAGGGATGGCTATGGCTACACCTTC. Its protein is CASSSRPSRDGYGYTF.

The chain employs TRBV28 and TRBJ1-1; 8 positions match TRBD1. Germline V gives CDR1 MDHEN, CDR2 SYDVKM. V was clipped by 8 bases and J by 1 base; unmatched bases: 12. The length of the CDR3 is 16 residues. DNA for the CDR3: TGTGCCAGCGGGGAGTTGTCGGACAGGGCGAACACTGAAGCTTTCTTT. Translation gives CASGELSDRANTEAFF.

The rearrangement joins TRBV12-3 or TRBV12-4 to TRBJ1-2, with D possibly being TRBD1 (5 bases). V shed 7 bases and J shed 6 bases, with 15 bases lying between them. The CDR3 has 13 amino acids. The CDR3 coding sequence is TGTGCCAGCACTCCGCCAGGGAAGGATGGCTACACCTTC. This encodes CASTPPGKDGYTF.

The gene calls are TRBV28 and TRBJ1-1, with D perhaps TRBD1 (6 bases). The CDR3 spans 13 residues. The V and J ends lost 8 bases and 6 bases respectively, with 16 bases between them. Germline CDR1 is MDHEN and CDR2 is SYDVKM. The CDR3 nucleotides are TGTGCCAGCGGGAAAACAGGGAGCGCTGAAGCTTTCTTT. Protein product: CASGKTGSAEAFF.

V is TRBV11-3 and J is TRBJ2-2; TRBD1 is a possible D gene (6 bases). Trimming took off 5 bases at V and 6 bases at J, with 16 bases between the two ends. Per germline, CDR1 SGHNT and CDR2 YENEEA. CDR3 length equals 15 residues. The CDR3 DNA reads TGTGCCAGCAGCCCCGGGACAAGGGGCTCCGGGGAGCTGTTTTTT. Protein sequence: CASSPGTRGSGELFF.